The next 10 T cell receptor beta chains were all read from a single sample in a study of beta chain features in type 1 diabetes. Investigators reverse transcribed all isolated RNA, so they sequenced expressed TCRB transcripts. The table came from immunoSEQ multiplex PCR; TCRdb's copy has only in-frame clones and leaves some out. The sample records some 240,000 clones, roughly a tenth being singletons. What was sequenced was central memory CD4+ T cells from blood. The receptors shown here come from a man younger than 30 in good health.

The V and J genes are TRBV15 and TRBJ2-7; maybe TRBD1 (5 bases). Per the germline V gene, CDR1 is LNHNV and CDR2 is YYDKDF (reference sequence). The CDR3 has 15 amino acids. The V end was cut by 0 bases, the J end by 1 base, with 10 bases between. CDR3 sequence: CATSRDGDSSYEQYF. In DNA form, the CDR3 reads TGTGCCACCAGCAGAGATGGCGACAGTTCCTACGAGCAGTACTTC. Supplemented by reference TRBV15 and TRBJ2-7, the full variable domain reads DAMVIQNPRYQVTQFGKPVTLSCSQTLNHNVMYWYQQKSSQAPKLLFHYYDKDFNNEADTPDNFQSRRPNTSFCFLDIRSPGLGDTAMYLCATSRDGDSSYEQYFGPGTRLTVT.

This clone has ten or more counts. The rearrangement uses TRBV28 and TRBJ2-7; D tentatively reads TRBD1 or TRBD2 (5 bases each). The CDR3 sequence is 11 residues long. Per germline, CDR1 MDHEN and CDR2 SYDVKM. CDR3 amino acids: CAWGSSYEQYF. CDR3 nucleotide sequence: TGTGCTTGGGGGAGCTCCTACGAGCAGTACTTC.

This clone turned up a few times. The V and J genes are TRBV30 and TRBJ2-5; weak D call: TRBD2 (5 bases). V was shortened by 3 bases and J by 6 bases, with 11 bases between the two germline ends. Looked up from germline, CDR1 is GTSNPN and CDR2 is SVGIG (reference sequence). The CDR3 consists of 12 residues. As DNA, the CDR3 is TGTGCCTGGAGGACGGACGGGAAGACCCAGTACTTC. Amino acids: CAWRTDGKTQYF.

The sample holds a few counts of this clone. V gene TRBV30 combines with J gene TRBJ2-1; D is unclear. Trimming cost V 4 bases and J 8 bases, with 12 bases left between them. Looked up from germline, CDR1 is GTSNPN and CDR2 is SVGIG (reference sequence). The CDR3 covers 12 residues. This CDR3 is CAWNRVIDEQFF. Here the CDR3 DNA reads TGTGCCTGGAATAGGGTAATAGATGAGCAGTTCTTC.

The rearrangement joins TRBV18 to TRBJ2-7; 7 nucleotides line up with TRBD1. J was trimmed by 4 bases and V by 3 bases; bases with no gene match: 3. Germline CDR1 is KGHSH and CDR2 is LQKENI. The length of the CDR3 is 13 residues. This CDR3 reads CASSPGTEYEQYF. In nucleotides, the CDR3 is TGTGCCAGCTCACCCGGGACAGAATACGAGCAGTACTTC.

This clone was found a few times. The chain uses TRBV15 and TRBJ2-1, with TRBD2 matching 9 bases. V lost 0 bases and J lost 4; bases outside the gene matches: 10. There are 18 residues in the CDR3. CDR1 is LNHNV and CDR2 is YYDKDF in the germline V gene (reference sequence). The CDR3 protein is CATSRDRGLAGRYNEQFF. CDR3 coding DNA: TGTGCCACCAGCAGAGATCGAGGGCTAGCGGGACGATACAATGAGCAGTTCTTC.

V is TRBV28 and J is TRBJ2-5; D call uncertain. Germline assignment: CDR1 MDHEN and CDR2 SYDVKM. The CDR3 extends over 11 amino acids. V lost 8 bases and J lost 5, with 9 bases in between. The DNA for the CDR3 is TGTGCCAGCGCTAAGAGGGAGACCCAGTACTTC. This sequence encodes CASAKRETQYF. Variable domain in full (rest from reference TRBV28 and TRBJ2-5): DVKVTQSSRYLVKRTGEKVFLECVQDMDHENMFWYRQDPGLGLRLIYFSYDVKMKEKGDIPEGYSVSREKKERFSLILESASTNQTSMYLCASAKRETQYFGPGTRLLVL.

Only a few counts were recorded for this clone. The CDR3 sequence is CAWSDRGTGPLGNQPQHF. The CDR3 DNA sequence: TGTGCCTGGAGCGACAGGGGGACAGGCCCCTTGGGCAATCAGCCCCAGCATTTT. The rearrangement joins TRBV30 to TRBJ1-5; 9 positions agree with TRBD1. The CDR3 length is 18 residues. The ends lost 3 bases at V and 2 bases at J; junction bases unmatched: 14. The V gene's germline CDR1 is GTSNPN and CDR2 SVGIG (reference sequence).

This clone has only a few counts. The V gene is TRBV6-1, the J gene TRBJ1-5, with 7 bases identical to TRBD1. Trimming at V came to 6 bases and at J to 0 bases, leaving 5 bases not matched to a gene. Germline-derived CDR1 and CDR2 are MNHNS and SASEGT. This CDR3 comprises 15 residues. For the CDR3, the DNA is TGTGCCAGCAGAAGGACAGGTGATAGCAATCAGCCCCAGCATTTT. It is translated as CASRRTGDSNQPQHF.

This clone has at least ten counts. The rearrangement links TRBV7-3 to TRBJ2-2; possibly TRBD1 for D (5 bases). Trimming took off 1 base at V and 4 bases at J, with 10 bases between the two ends. The CDR3 is made up of 15 amino acids. In germline, CDR1 is SGHTA, CDR2 FQGTGA. CDR3 sequence: CASSLRGRGTGELFF. The CDR3, as DNA: TGTGCCAGCAGCTTAAGAGGAAGGGGCACCGGGGAGCTGTTTTTT.